The present T cell receptor beta chain was sequenced within a study of Ad26.COV2.S vaccination and SARS-CoV-2 variants. General study points: The TCR-based breadth and depth measures might underestimate overall T cell responses.

The sample's treatment: roughly 18 received Ad26.COV2.S at low or high dose, single or two shots; several received placebo; per-sample allocation not given. Specimen acquisition occurred on day 63 following the initial vaccine or placebo injection. An 18-55-year-old adult in Boston served as donor. Ad26.COV2.S expressed prefusion-stabilized spike from the original Wuhan strain. To note about this clone: Its antigen remains unknown. A junction end diverges from the germline sequence, so it may reflect a read error.

The CDR3 is 13 residues long. Germline CDR1 is KGHDR and CDR2 is SFDVKD. Method: immunoSEQ multiplex PCR; TCRdb's copy keeps in-frame clones and lacks some. The repertoire includes about 350,000 clones, around nine tenths of them detected once, and roughly 5% sits in the top ten. The clonotype originates from a person aged 18 to 65 who received the Ad26.COV2.S COVID-19 vaccine or a placebo. The V and J genes are TRBV24-1 and TRBJ2-7, with D unclear. This specimen was peripheral blood, taken in a trial of Ad26.COV2.S vaccine versus placebo. CDR3 DNA: TGTGCCACCCGAAGAAGAAGGGATCCCCCAAGCTGCTTC. This encodes CATRRRRDPPSCF.